This entry lists 29 T cell receptor beta chains sequenced from one sample in a study of blood T cell repertoires in COVID-19. Some clones are missing from TCRdb's copy, which holds only in-frame ones; the method was immunoSEQ multiplex PCR. This sample has about 200,000 clones, with around three quarters found just once. The sample was peripheral blood. These receptors all stem from a woman between 65 and 79 years old with acute or convalescent COVID-19.

The chain joins TRBV28 to TRBJ1-1; TRBD1 is a possible D gene (5 bases). The CDR3 runs to 15 residues. Germline V gene data show CDR1 as MDHEN and CDR2 as SYDVKM. The CDR3 protein is CGSGRALRWNTEAFF. CDR3 DNA: TGTGGTTCAGGGCGAGCTCTAAGATGGAACACTGAAGCTTTCTTT.

The chain carries TRBV3-1 (or the pseudogene TRBV3-2) and TRBJ1-1; D not certain. V lost 2 bases to trimming and J lost 1 base, with 5 bases between them. The CDR3 has 13 residues. The germline V gene encodes CDR1 LGHDT and CDR2 YNNKEL (reference sequence). Here the CDR3 DNA reads TGTGCCAGCAGCCAAATCGGGAACACTGAAGCTTTCTTT. Amino acids: CASSQIGNTEAFF.

V and J are TRBV7-8 and TRBJ1-1, with 11 bases aligning to TRBD1. Unmatched junction bases numbered 8, after V lost 1 base and J lost 10 bases. The V gene's germline CDR1 is SGHVS and CDR2 FQNEAQ. The CDR3 contains 15 residues. The CDR3 sequence is CASSLGTGGDGGAFF. The CDR3 nucleotides are TGTGCCAGCAGCTTAGGGACAGGGGGCGATGGGGGAGCTTTCTTT.

This clone has just one count. This CDR3 is CSVGRESYEQYF. In DNA, the CDR3 is TGCAGCGTTGGACGGGAATCCTACGAGCAGTACTTC. V gene TRBV29-1 combines with J gene TRBJ2-7, with TRBD2 as a possible D gene (5 bases). Trimming left V 4 bases short and J 1 base short, with 8 bases between. There are 12 residues in the CDR3. The germline V gene encodes CDR1 SQVTM and CDR2 ANQGSEA.

The J gene is TRBJ2-1, the V gene TRBV7-8; TRBD2 is a possible D gene (5 bases). V was shortened by 4 bases and J by 2 bases, with 9 bases between the two germline ends. This CDR3 spans 14 amino acids. Germline V gene sequence: CDR1 SGHVS, CDR2 FQNEAQ. The CDR3 loop reads CASSSGSTYNEQFF. For the CDR3, the DNA is TGTGCCAGCAGCTCGGGATCTACCTACAATGAGCAGTTCTTC.

The chain carries TRBV10-3 and TRBJ1-1, with TRBD1 identical over 8 bases. Germline lookup yields CDR1 ENHRY and CDR2 SYGVKD. The ends lost 0 bases at V and 4 bases at J; junction bases unmatched: 13. CDR3 length: 18 residues. CDR3 DNA sequence: TGTGCCATCAGTGAGTCCGACAGGGGAGTCACGGAGAGCACTGAAGCTTTCTTT. The encoded protein is CAISESDRGVTESTEAFF.

The gene calls are TRBV25-1 and TRBJ2-3; 12 bases are a match to TRBD2. Germline lookup yields CDR1 MGHDK and CDR2 SYGVNS. V shed 4 bases and J 3 bases; nucleotides not matched to a gene: 8. This CDR3 region has 17 residues. The CDR3: CASSALSSGRVTDTQYF. CDR3 nucleotide sequence: TGTGCCAGCAGTGCCCTATCTAGCGGGAGGGTAACAGATACGCAGTATTTT. The variable domain in full, completed from reference TRBV25-1 and TRBJ2-3, reads EADIYQTPRYLVIGTGKKITLECSQTMGHDKMYWYQQDPGMELHLIHYSYGVNSTEKGDLSSESTVSRIRTEHFPLTLESARPSHTSQYLCASSALSSGRVTDTQYFGPGTRLTVL.

The rearrangement joins TRBV10-3 to TRBJ2-1; the match to TRBD1 covers 7 bases. CDR3 length equals 12 residues. Unmatched junction bases numbered 6, after V lost 6 bases and J lost 10 bases. Germline CDR1 ENHRY, CDR2 SYGVKD. CDR3 sequence reads: CAIRSQQGEQFF. Here the CDR3 DNA reads TGTGCCATCAGGTCCCAACAGGGGGAGCAGTTCTTC.

J is TRBJ2-7 and V is TRBV2; 14 positions agree with TRBD2. In germline, CDR1 is SNHLY, CDR2 FYNNEI. V dropped 5 bases and J dropped 5; count of bases not matched to a gene: 11. The CDR3 runs to 17 residues. DNA for the CDR3: TGTGCCAGCAGTCGCGAAAGGAGACTAGCGGGAGGGGACGAGCAGTACTTC. Amino acids: CASSRERRLAGGDEQYF.

This sequence joins TRBV5-1 and TRBJ2-2; TRBD2 aligns across 10 bases. With V trimmed by 2 bases and J by 5 bases, 3 bases remained unmatched. This CDR3 spans 15 amino acids. Germline V gene lookup returns CDR1 SGHRS and CDR2 YFSETQ. CDR3 DNA sequence: TGCGCCAGCAGCTTTACTAGCGGGATAACCGGGGAGCTGTTTTTT. This codes for CASSFTSGITGELFF.

The J gene is TRBJ2-1, the V gene TRBV6-5; 9 bases are a match to TRBD1. Germline CDR1 and CDR2: MNHEY and SVGAGI. The CDR3 spans 14 residues. J was trimmed by 5 bases and V by 8 bases; bases with no gene match: 7. The CDR3 coding sequence is TGTGCCAGCCAGGCGGGACAGGGCCACAATGAGCAGTTCTTC. Its translation is CASQAGQGHNEQFF.

The chain has TRBV24-1 and TRBJ2-3, with a possible D match to TRBD2 (5 bases). V was trimmed by 0 bases and J by 6 bases, leaving 9 bases between them. Germline values: CDR1 KGHDR, CDR2 SFDVKD. The CDR3 is made up of 14 amino acids. The CDR3 DNA follows: TGTGCCACCAGTGATTTGCGGGGTTCTGATACGCAGTATTTT. Translating gives CATSDLRGSDTQYF.

This clone has a single count. The chain employs TRBV5-1 and TRBJ2-1; weak D call: TRBD2 (8 bases). Between the trimmed V and J ends, which lost 7 bases and 5 bases, there was a span of 19 bases. Germline assignment: CDR1 SGHRS and CDR2 YFSETQ. The length of the CDR3 is 15 residues. The CDR3 sequence: CASSGGAGVNNEQFF. The CDR3 DNA is TGCGCCAGCTCAGGGGGAGCGGGAGTGAACAATGAGCAGTTCTTC.

The chain is built from TRBV7-9 and TRBJ2-3, with TRBD2 matching 10 bases. CDR1 is SEHNR, CDR2 FQNEAQ, per germline (reference sequence). This CDR3 has 14 amino acids. Germline trimming cut 6 bases from V and 6 bases from J; bases unmatched to any gene: 6. In DNA, the CDR3 is TGTGCCAGCAGTTCTAGCGGGAGTCCGGATACGCAGTATTTT. Translating it yields CASSSSGSPDTQYF.

V usage is TRBV14 and J usage is TRBJ2-5; 10 nucleotides line up with TRBD2. The CDR3 extends over 15 amino acids. Germline CDR1 is SGHDN and CDR2 is FVKESK. V trimming: 6 bases; J trimming: 5 bases; junction bases outside the gene matches: 9. CDR3 amino acids: CASSPALAGMETQYF. DNA for the CDR3: TGTGCCAGCAGTCCCGCACTAGCGGGAATGGAGACCCAGTACTTC. Combining the CDR3 with reference TRBV14 and TRBJ2-5 gives the whole variable domain EAGVTQFPSHSVIEKGQTVTLRCDPISGHDNLYWYRRVMGKEIKFLLHFVKESKQDESGMPNNRFLAERTGGTYSTLKVQPAELEDSGVYFCASSPALAGMETQYFGPGTRLLVL.

The chain joins TRBV27 to TRBJ2-5; D gene uncertain. Trimming took 5 bases from V and 4 from J, leaving 14 bases between them. This CDR3 is 14 amino acids long. Germline V CDR1 and CDR2: MNHEY, SMNVEV (reference sequence). CDR3 sequence: CASSPIAEGETQYF. CDR3 nucleotides: TGTGCCAGCAGTCCCATAGCTGAAGGAGAGACCCAGTACTTC.

This chain joins TRBV3-1 (or the pseudogene TRBV3-2) and TRBJ2-1, with a weak D call TRBD2 (7 bases). The CDR3 spans 16 residues. V lost 4 bases and J lost 8, with 21 bases in between. Looked up from germline, CDR1 is LGHDT and CDR2 is YNNKEL (reference sequence). The CDR3 reads CASSPRGRGSVHEQFF. CDR3 DNA sequence: TGTGCCAGCAGCCCCCGAGGGAGGGGGTCGGTCCATGAGCAGTTCTTC.

This clone was observed once. CDR3 amino acids: CASSLGTSAYEQYF. As DNA, the CDR3 is TGTGCCAGCAGTCTCGGGACTAGCGCCTACGAGCAGTACTTC. V gene TRBV28 combines with J gene TRBJ2-7, with 10 bases fitting TRBD2. Per germline, CDR1 MDHEN and CDR2 SYDVKM. The CDR3 spans 14 residues. V dropped 5 bases and J dropped 2; count of bases not matched to a gene: 3.

The CDR3 is CASSLDRLGTEAFF. CDR3 bases: TGTGCCAGCAGCCTGGACAGGTTGGGCACTGAAGCTTTCTTT. The V gene is TRBV5-4, the J gene TRBJ1-1; 7 positions agree with TRBD1. J was trimmed by 4 bases and V by 4 bases; bases with no gene match: 7. Germline-derived CDR1 and CDR2 are SGHNT and YYREEE (reference sequence). CDR3 length: 14 amino acids. The full variable domain, completed using reference TRBV5-4 and TRBJ1-1, is ETGVTQSPTHLIKTRGQQVTLRCSSQSGHNTVSWYQQALGQGPQFIFQYYREEENGRGNFPPRFSGLQFPNYSSELNVNALELDDSALYLCASSLDRLGTEAFFGQGTRLTVV.

J is TRBJ1-1 and V is TRBV10-1, with TRBD1 matching over 7 bases. V lost 6 bases to trimming and J lost 1 base; unmatched junction nucleotides: 2. Germline lookup yields CDR1 WNHNN and CDR2 SYGVQD (reference sequence). CDR3 length: 13 amino acids. The CDR3 coding sequence is TGCGCCAGCAGAGGGGGCCAGAACACTGAAGCTTTCTTT. This encodes CASRGGQNTEAFF.

This rearrangement joins TRBV6-5 to TRBJ1-1; 8 bases agree with TRBD1. The CDR3 is 16 amino acids. Germline CDR1 and CDR2: MNHEY and SVGAGI. The ends lost 1 base at V and 2 bases at J; junction bases unmatched: 6. The CDR3 DNA reads as TGTGCCAGCAGTTACTTGAGGACAGGGCCTAACACTGAAGCTTTCTTT. Protein sequence: CASSYLRTGPNTEAFF.

The chain employs TRBV7-6 and TRBJ2-1; TRBD2 agrees at 10 bases. Germline V gene sequence: CDR1 SGHVS, CDR2 FNYEAQ. The V gene end was trimmed by 3 bases and the J gene end by 7 bases; junction bases not matched to a gene: 9. The CDR3 contains 16 residues. In nucleotides, the CDR3 is TGTGCCAGCAGCTTTCTAGCGGGAGTCGAGGAGAATGAGCAGTTCTTC. Encoded protein: CASSFLAGVEENEQFF.

The rearrangement uses TRBV19 and TRBJ1-1; TRBD1 matches at 7 bases. Unmatched junction bases numbered 3, after V lost 2 bases and J lost 0 bases. The germline V gene encodes CDR1 LNHDA and CDR2 SQIVND (reference sequence). The CDR3 covers 15 residues. This chain's CDR3 is CASSIIQGMNTEAFF. As DNA, the CDR3 is TGTGCCAGTAGTATAATACAGGGGATGAACACTGAAGCTTTCTTT.

The gene calls are TRBV28 and TRBJ2-3, with 11 bases matching TRBD1. The trim removed 5 bases at V and 3 bases at J, leaving 13 bases unmatched. Germline V CDR1 and CDR2: MDHEN, SYDVKM. The CDR3 is 18 residues long. This chain's CDR3 is CASSTRDRGLIRTDTQYF. Written as DNA, the CDR3 is TGTGCCAGCAGTACCCGGGACAGGGGGTTGATTAGGACAGATACGCAGTATTTT. Supplemented by reference TRBV28 and TRBJ2-3, the full variable domain reads DVKVTQSSRYLVKRTGEKVFLECVQDMDHENMFWYRQDPGLGLRLIYFSYDVKMKEKGDIPEGYSVSREKKERFSLILESASTNQTSMYLCASSTRDRGLIRTDTQYFGPGTRLTVL.

This rearrangement joins TRBV7-2 to TRBJ2-7, with D possibly TRBD1 on 5 matching bases. The CDR3 length is 13 residues. Germline V gene sequence: CDR1 SGHTA, CDR2 FQGNSA. Between the trimmed V and J ends, which lost 3 bases and 6 bases, there was a span of 12 bases. CDR3 in amino acids: CASSFSLTAEQYF. As DNA, the CDR3 is TGTGCCAGCAGCTTCTCGTTGACAGCCGAGCAGTACTTC.

The sample holds one count of this clone. The sample holds other DNA sequences that translate to the same CDR3. V is TRBV29-1 and J is TRBJ2-3, with TRBD1 matching 8 bases. Germline V gene data show CDR1 as SQVTM and CDR2 as ANQGSEA. This CDR3 is built from 13 residues. V lost 7 bases, J lost 0 bases, and 3 bases stayed unmatched. CDR3 coding DNA: TGCAGCGCCAGACAGGGGAGCACAGATACGCAGTATTTT. It is translated as CSARQGSTDTQYF.

This clone was counted a single time. The chain uses TRBV28 and TRBJ2-1; TRBD2 agrees at 8 bases. Germline CDR1 is MDHEN and CDR2 is SYDVKM. The trim removed 3 bases at V and 3 bases at J, leaving 7 bases unmatched. This CDR3 has 16 residues. For the CDR3, the DNA is TGTGCCAGCAGTTTTTATGGGACTAGGTACTACAATGAGCAGTTCTTC. Protein product: CASSFYGTRYYNEQFF.

The sample holds a few counts of this clone. The CDR3 DNA follows: TGTGCCGGGTGGACAGGCACCTATGGCTACACCTTC. Residues: CAGWTGTYGYTF. The chain uses TRBV7-9 and TRBJ1-2, with 7 bases aligning to TRBD1. The germline V gene encodes CDR1 SEHNR and CDR2 FQNEAQ (reference sequence). Germline trimming cut 11 bases from V and 4 bases from J; bases unmatched to any gene: 7. This CDR3 has 12 residues.

This chain joins TRBV5-1 and TRBJ2-1; TRBD2 agrees at 10 bases. The germline V gene encodes CDR1 SGHRS and CDR2 YFSETQ. The CDR3 is made up of 17 amino acids. The J segment lost 7 bases and the V segment lost 3 bases, leaving 13 bases of the junction unmatched. Here the CDR3 DNA reads TGCGCCAGCAGCTCTCGGACTAGCGGAACCACAAAAAATGAGCAGTTCTTC. Encoded protein: CASSSRTSGTTKNEQFF. Using reference TRBV5-1 and TRBJ2-1 for the parts outside the CDR3, the full variable domain is KAGVTQTPRYLIKTRGQQVTLSCSPISGHRSVSWYQQTPGQGLQFLFEYFSETQRNKGNFPGRFSGRQFSNSRSEMNVSTLELGDSALYLCASSSRTSGTTKNEQFFGPGTRLTVL.